This T cell receptor (beta chain) was sequenced during a study of neoadjuvant nivolumab and ipilimumab in lung cancer. Findings of the study overall: Blood richness before therapy tracked richness in tumors resected after neoadjuvant therapy.

Clones were sequenced by immunoSEQ multiplex PCR, and TCRdb holds only the in-frame ones, with some missing. The table shows fewer than 20,000 clones, with about nine tenths occurring only once. Comments on this clone: Its antigen remains unknown.

CDR1 and CDR2 from the germline V gene are SGHRS and YFSETQ. The CDR3 consists of 15 residues. V shed 0 bases and J 4 bases; nucleotides not matched to a gene: 4. Source: peripheral blood, taken before neoadjuvant nivolumab, alone or with ipilimumab. The genes are TRBV5-1 and TRBJ2-1; 7 bases are shared with TRBD2. The sequence was obtained from an adult with non-small cell lung cancer. The CDR3 DNA reads TGCGCCAGCAGCTTGGCTGTGGGGGGGTACAATGAGCAGTTCTTC. This encodes CASSLAVGGYNEQFF.